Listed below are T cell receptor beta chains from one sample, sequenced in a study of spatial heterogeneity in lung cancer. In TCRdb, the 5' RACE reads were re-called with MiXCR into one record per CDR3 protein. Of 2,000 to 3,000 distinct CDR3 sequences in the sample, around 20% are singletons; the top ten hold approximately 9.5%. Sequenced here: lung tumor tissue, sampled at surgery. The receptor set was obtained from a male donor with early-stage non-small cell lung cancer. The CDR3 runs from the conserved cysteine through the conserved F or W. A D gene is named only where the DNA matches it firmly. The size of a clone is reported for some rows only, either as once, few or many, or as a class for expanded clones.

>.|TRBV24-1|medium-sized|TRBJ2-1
CATSDGWGATNEQFF
TGTGCCACCAGTGATGGTTGGGGGGCTACGAATGAGCAGTTCTTC
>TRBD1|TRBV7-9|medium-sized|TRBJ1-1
CASSSLTGRNTEAFF
TGTGCCAGCAGCTCCTTGACAGGGAGAAACACTGAAGCTTTCTTT
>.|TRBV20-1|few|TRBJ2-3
CSAARGSHSTDTQYF
TGCAGTGCCGCGAGGGGGTCCCATAGCACAGATACGCAGTATTTT
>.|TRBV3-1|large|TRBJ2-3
CASSQVAGDTQYF
TGTGCCAGCAGCCAAGTTGCCGGGGATACGCAGTATTTT
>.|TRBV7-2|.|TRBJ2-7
CASSSQWGSYEQYF
TGTGCCAGCAGCTCCCAGTGGGGTAGCTACGAGCAGTACTTC
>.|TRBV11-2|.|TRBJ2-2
CASSSLGFPGELFF
TGTGCCAGCAGCTCCCTCGGTTTCCCCGGGGAGCTGTTTTTT
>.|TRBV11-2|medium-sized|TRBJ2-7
CASSPLDRAYEQYF
TGTGCCAGCAGCCCCCTCGACAGAGCTTACGAGCAGTACTTC
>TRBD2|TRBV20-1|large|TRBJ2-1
CSARDLWGTRAPDEQFF
TGCAGTGCTAGAGATCTCTGGGGGACTAGGGCCCCCGATGAGCAGTTCTTC
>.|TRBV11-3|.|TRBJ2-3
CASSLSGSRADTQYF
TGTGCCAGCAGCTTAAGTGGGAGCCGGGCAGATACGCAGTATTTT
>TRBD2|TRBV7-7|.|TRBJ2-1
CASSLGVEAGGPDEQFF
TGTGCCAGCAGCTTAGGAGTAGAGGCGGGAGGGCCCGATGAGCAGTTCTTC
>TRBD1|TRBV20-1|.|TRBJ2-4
CSALDRGLAKNIQYF
TGCAGTGCTCTTGACAGGGGATTAGCCAAAAACATTCAGTACTTC
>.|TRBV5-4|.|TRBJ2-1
CASSLAFRGRDLFNEQFF
TGTGCCAGCAGCCTTGCCTTTAGGGGGAGGGACCTCTTCAATGAGCAGTTCTTC
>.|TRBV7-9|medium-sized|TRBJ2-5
CASRTPSEETQYF
TGTGCCAGCAGAACGCCTAGCGAAGAGACCCAGTACTTC
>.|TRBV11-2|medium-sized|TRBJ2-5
CASSFSGRKKETQYF
TGTGCCAGCAGCTTTTCCGGCAGGAAAAAAGAGACCCAGTACTTC
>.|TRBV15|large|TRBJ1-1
CATSRVGILTNTEAFF
TGTGCCACCAGCAGAGTTGGGATTCTGACGAACACTGAAGCTTTCTTT
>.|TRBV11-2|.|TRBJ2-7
CASSLDGSVRYEQYF
TGTGCCAGCAGCTTAGATGGCTCAGTACGCTACGAGCAGTACTTC
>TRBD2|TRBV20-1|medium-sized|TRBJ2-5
CSAATSGGQEPQYF
TGCAGTGCTGCGACTAGCGGGGGACAAGAGCCCCAGTACTTC
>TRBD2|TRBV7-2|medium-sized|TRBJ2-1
CASSLQTSGHSYNEQFF
TGTGCCAGCAGCTTACAGACTAGCGGGCACTCCTACAATGAGCAGTTCTTC
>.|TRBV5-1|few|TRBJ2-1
CASSFWASLYNEQFF
TGCGCCAGCAGCTTTTGGGCCTCTCTGTACAATGAGCAGTTCTTC
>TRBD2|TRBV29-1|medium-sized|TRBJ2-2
CSGLAGGHTGELFF
TGCAGCGGACTAGCGGGGGGGCACACCGGGGAGCTGTTTTTT
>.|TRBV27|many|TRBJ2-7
CASSLSAYGLTYEQYF
TGTGCCAGCAGTTTATCGGCTTACGGACTAACCTACGAGCAGTACTTC
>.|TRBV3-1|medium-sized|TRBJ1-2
CASSQWAGGPLPNYGYTF
TGTGCCAGCAGCCAATGGGCGGGGGGCCCCCTGCCTAACTATGGCTACACCTTC
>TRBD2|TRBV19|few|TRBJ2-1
CASSIVSGGSYNEQFF
TGTGCCAGTAGTATAGTTAGCGGGGGCTCCTACAATGAGCAGTTCTTC
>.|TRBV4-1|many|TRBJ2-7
CASSQESVLTYEQYF
TGCGCCAGCAGCCAAGAGTCAGTCCTGACCTACGAGCAGTACTTC
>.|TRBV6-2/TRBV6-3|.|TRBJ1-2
CASSYGPYGYTF
TGTGCCAGCAGTTACGGGCCCTATGGCTACACCTTC
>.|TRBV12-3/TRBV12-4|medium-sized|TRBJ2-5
CASSLVYPQETQYF
TGTGCCAGCAGTTTAGTCTACCCTCAAGAGACCCAGTACTTC
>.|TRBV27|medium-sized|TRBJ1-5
CASSLLSRGGNQPQHF
TGTGCCAGCAGTTTATTATCGAGGGGTGGTAATCAGCCCCAGCATTTT
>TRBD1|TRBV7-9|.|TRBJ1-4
CASSEKGDRAGEKLFF
TGTGCCAGCAGCGAGAAAGGAGACAGGGCAGGTGAAAAACTGTTTTTT
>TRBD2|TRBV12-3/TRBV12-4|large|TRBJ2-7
CASSPGGVGYEQYF
TGTGCCAGCAGCCCCGGGGGGGTCGGGTACGAGCAGTACTTC
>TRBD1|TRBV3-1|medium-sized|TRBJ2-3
CASSSGTGYRDTQYF
TGTGCCAGCAGCTCCGGGACAGGGTATAGAGATACGCAGTATTTT
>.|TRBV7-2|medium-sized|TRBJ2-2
CASSLARGTGELFF
TGTGCCAGCAGCTTAGCCCGAGGGACCGGGGAGCTGTTTTTT
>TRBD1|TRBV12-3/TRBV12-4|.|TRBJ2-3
CASSFGTGAYTDTQYF
TGTGCCAGCAGTTTTGGGACAGGGGCCTACACAGATACGCAGTATTTT
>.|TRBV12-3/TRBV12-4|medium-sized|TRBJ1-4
CASSFGGANEKLFF
TGTGCCAGCAGTTTTGGGGGAGCTAATGAAAAACTGTTTTTT
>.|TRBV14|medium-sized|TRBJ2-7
CASSQAGVGAWHF
TGTGCCAGCAGCCAAGCAGGGGTCGGAGCATGGCACTTC
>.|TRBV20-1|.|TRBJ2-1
CSARAPTALSSYNEQFF
TGCAGTGCTAGAGCCCCCACTGCTCTGAGCTCCTACAATGAGCAGTTCTTC
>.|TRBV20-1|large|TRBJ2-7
CSASPRGYSSYEQYF
TGCAGTGCTAGCCCTCGGGGGTATAGCTCCTACGAGCAGTACTTC
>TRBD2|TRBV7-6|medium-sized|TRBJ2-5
CASSLTYGGGKETQYF
TGTGCCAGCAGCTTAACTTATGGGGGAGGGAAGGAGACCCAGTACTTC
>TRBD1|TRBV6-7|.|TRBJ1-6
CASTLMRTGYNSPLHF
TGTGCCAGCACCCTAATGAGGACAGGCTATAATTCACCCCTCCACTTT
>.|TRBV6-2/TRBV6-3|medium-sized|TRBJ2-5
CASSEPDGPQETQYF
TGTGCCAGCAGCGAACCGGACGGGCCCCAAGAGACCCAGTACTTC
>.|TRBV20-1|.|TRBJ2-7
CSAKRVGSPYEQYF
TGCAGTGCAAAGAGGGTCGGATCCCCCTACGAGCAGTACTTC
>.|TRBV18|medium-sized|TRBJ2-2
CASSLGAGELFF
TGTGCCAGCTCACTCGGGGCCGGGGAGCTGTTTTTT
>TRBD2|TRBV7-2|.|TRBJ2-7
CASSLPPGGAREQYF
TGTGCCAGCAGCCTCCCCCCCGGGGGGGCTCGCGAGCAGTACTTC
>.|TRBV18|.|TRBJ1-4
CASAGLEDEKLFF
TGTGCCAGTGCTGGTTTGGAAGATGAAAAACTGTTTTTT
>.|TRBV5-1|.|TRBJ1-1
CASRTHTNTEAFF
TGCGCCAGCAGGACACACACGAACACTGAAGCTTTCTTT
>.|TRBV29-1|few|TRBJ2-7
CSVGGGHEQYF
TGCAGCGTGGGCGGGGGCCACGAGCAGTACTTC
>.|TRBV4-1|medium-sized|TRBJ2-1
CASSHPFGGFTGSDEQFF
TGCGCCAGCAGCCACCCCTTCGGGGGATTTACGGGAAGCGATGAGCAGTTCTTC
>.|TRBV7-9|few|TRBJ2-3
CASSLAGASTDTQYF
TGTGCCAGCAGCTTAGCCGGGGCTAGCACAGATACGCAGTATTTT
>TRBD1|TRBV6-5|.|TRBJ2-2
CASSYGQGAVGTGELFF
TGTGCCAGCAGTTACGGCCAGGGGGCAGTTGGGACCGGGGAGCTGTTTTTT
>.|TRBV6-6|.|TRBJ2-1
CASSLRDFLYNEQFF
TGTGCCAGCAGTCTCCGGGACTTCCTCTACAATGAGCAGTTCTTC
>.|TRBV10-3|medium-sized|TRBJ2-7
CAIKNNSYEQYF
TGTGCCATCAAAAACAACTCCTACGAGCAGTACTTC
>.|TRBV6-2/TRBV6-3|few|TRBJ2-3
CASSSNPVWDTQYF
TGTGCCAGCAGTTCGAACCCGGTGTGGGATACGCAGTATTTT